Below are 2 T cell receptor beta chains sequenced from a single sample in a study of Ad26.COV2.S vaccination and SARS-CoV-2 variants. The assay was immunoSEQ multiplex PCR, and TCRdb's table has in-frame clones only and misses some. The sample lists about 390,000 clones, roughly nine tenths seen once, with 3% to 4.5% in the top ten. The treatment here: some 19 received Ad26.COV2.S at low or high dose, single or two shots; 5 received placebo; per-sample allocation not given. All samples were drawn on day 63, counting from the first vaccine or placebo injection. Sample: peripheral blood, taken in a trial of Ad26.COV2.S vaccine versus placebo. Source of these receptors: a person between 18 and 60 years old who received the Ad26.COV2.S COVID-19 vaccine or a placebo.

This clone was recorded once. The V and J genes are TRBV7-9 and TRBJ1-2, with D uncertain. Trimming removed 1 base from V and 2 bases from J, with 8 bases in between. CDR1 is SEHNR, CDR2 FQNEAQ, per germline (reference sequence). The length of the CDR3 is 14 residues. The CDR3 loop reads CASSLVGINYGYTF. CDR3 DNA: TGTGCCAGCAGCTTAGTAGGAATCAACTATGGCTACACCTTC.

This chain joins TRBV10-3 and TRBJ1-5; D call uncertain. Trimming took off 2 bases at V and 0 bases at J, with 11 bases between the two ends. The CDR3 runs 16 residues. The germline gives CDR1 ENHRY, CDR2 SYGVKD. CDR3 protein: CAISESQDYSNQPQHF. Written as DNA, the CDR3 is TGTGCCATCAGTGAGAGCCAGGACTATAGCAATCAGCCCCAGCATTTT.